This T cell receptor (beta chain) was sequenced for a study of blood T cell repertoires in COVID-19. Germline V gene sequence: CDR1 MDHEN, CDR2 SYDVKM. V was shortened by 2 bases and J by 8 bases, with 12 bases between the two germline ends. This CDR3 contains 14 residues. The assay was immunoSEQ multiplex PCR, and TCRdb's table has in-frame clones only and misses some. The table has about 37,000 clones, 81% seen once. The sequence was obtained from a man in his 70s with COVID-19, enrolled during active disease. This chain links TRBV28 with TRBJ2-2; TRBD2 is a possible D gene (5 bases). Material for sequencing was peripheral blood. CDR3 residues: CASSLLGVKGELFF. The CDR3 region has the DNA TGTGCCAGCAGTTTACTCGGGGTTAAAGGGGAGCTGTTTTTT. Full variable domain (remainder filled in from reference TRBV28 and TRBJ2-2): DVKVTQSSRYLVKRTGEKVFLECVQDMDHENMFWYRQDPGLGLRLIYFSYDVKMKEKGDIPEGYSVSREKKERFSLILESASTNQTSMYLCASSLLGVKGELFFGEGSRLTVL.